This is a list of T cell receptor beta chains from one sample in a study of blood T cell repertoires in COVID-19. This table comes from immunoSEQ multiplex PCR, and its TCRdb copy is limited to in-frame clones, with some not included. The table lists 250,000 to 300,000 clones, about 82% of them singletons. Sample: peripheral blood. The receptors were sampled from a middle-aged man with active or convalescent COVID-19. The CDR3 runs from the conserved cysteine through the conserved F or W. A D gene is named only where the DNA matches it firmly. Clone sizes are given selectively: once, few, many, or a class where the clone is expanded.

v_gene	abundance	j_gene	d_gene	CDR3nt	CDR3aa
TRBV27	NA	TRBJ1-2	TRBD1	TGTGCCAGCAGTTCATCCCCGGACAGGGGTGACGGCTACACCTTC	CASSSSPDRGDGYTF
TRBV7-9	NA	TRBJ1-1	NA	TGTGCCAGCACCCTCAGAGACATGAACACTGAAGCTTTCTTT	CASTLRDMNTEAFF
TRBV2	few	TRBJ2-5	TRBD2	TGTGCCAGCGGCATACTAGCGGGAGGAGAGACCCAGTACTTC	CASGILAGGETQYF
TRBV3-1/TRBV3-2	NA	TRBJ2-1	TRBD2	TGTGCCAGCAGCCAAGATTGGGTAGCGGGCGTTACTTACAATGAGCAGTTCTTC	CASSQDWVAGVTYNEQFF
TRBV11-3	NA	TRBJ1-5	NA	TGTGCCAGCAGCTTTTACAGCTCCAATCAGCCCCAACATTTT	CASSFYSSNQPQHF
TRBV11-2	few	TRBJ2-7	TRBD2	TGTGCCAGCAGCTTTAGCGGGTCCCTCTTCGACGAGCAGTACTTC	CASSFSGSLFDEQYF
TRBV3-1/TRBV3-2	NA	TRBJ2-2	TRBD2	TGTGCCAGCCGCGGCGGGAGAGGCGGGGAGCTGTTTTTT	CASRGGRGGELFF
TRBV7-2	NA	TRBJ1-6	NA	TGTGCCAGCAGCTTAACGGGGGTGGGACTCTCCTATAATTCACCCCTCCACTTT	CASSLTGVGLSYNSPLHF
TRBV7-2	NA	TRBJ2-7	TRBD2	TGTGCCAACCCCGTTAGACTAGCAGAATACGAGCAGTACTTC	CANPVRLAEYEQYF
TRBV5-4	few	TRBJ1-1	TRBD1	TGTGCCAGCAGCTTGAATAGGGGGCCGGGGACTGAAGCTTTCTTT	CASSLNRGPGTEAFF
TRBV28	NA	TRBJ1-2	TRBD1	TGTGCCAGCAGCTACAGCCGAACAGGGGGCGCAAGGGGCTACACCTTC	CASSYSRTGGARGYTF
TRBV28	NA	TRBJ1-2	NA	TGTGCCAGCAGTTTGATCGGTGACTTCTATGGCTACACCTTC	CASSLIGDFYGYTF
TRBV4-1	NA	TRBJ2-3	TRBD1	TGCGCCAGTGCGACAGGGGTGACAGATACGCAGTATTTT	CASATGVTDTQYF
TRBV4-1	NA	TRBJ2-7	TRBD2	TGCGCCAGCAGCCAACAGGTTTCGGGAGGAGGCGAGCAGTACTTC	CASSQQVSGGGEQYF
TRBV18	NA	TRBJ1-2	NA	TGTGCCAGCTCACCGGGACTGATAAACTATGGCTACACCTTC	CASSPGLINYGYTF
TRBV7-8	NA	TRBJ2-1	TRBD2	TGTGCCAGCAGCCCCTTGGGGGGAGGGCGGGATGAGCAGTTCTTC	CASSPLGGGRDEQFF
TRBV21-1	NA	TRBJ1-2	NA	TGTGCCAGCAGCCGGCGGGTCCCTATGCGAGAGGGCTACACCTTC	CASSRRVPMREGYTF
TRBV3-1/TRBV3-2	NA	TRBJ2-7	TRBD2	TGTGCCAGCAGCCAAGATTCGAGGCTAGCGGGAGGTCTTTACGAGCAGTACTTC	CASSQDSRLAGGLYEQYF